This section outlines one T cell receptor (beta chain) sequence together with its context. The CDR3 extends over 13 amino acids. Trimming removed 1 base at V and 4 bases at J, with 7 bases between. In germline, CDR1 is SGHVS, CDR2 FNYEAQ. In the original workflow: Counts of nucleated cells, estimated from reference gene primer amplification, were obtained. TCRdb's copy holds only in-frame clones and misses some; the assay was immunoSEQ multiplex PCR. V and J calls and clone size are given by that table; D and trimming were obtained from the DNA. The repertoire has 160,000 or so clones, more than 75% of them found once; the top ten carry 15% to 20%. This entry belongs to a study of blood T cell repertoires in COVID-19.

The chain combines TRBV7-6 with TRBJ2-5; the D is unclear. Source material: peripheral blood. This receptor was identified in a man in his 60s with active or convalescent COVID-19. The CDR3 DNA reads TGTGCCAGCAGCTTAGTGTTAGCAGAGACCCAGTACTTC. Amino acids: CASSLVLAETQYF. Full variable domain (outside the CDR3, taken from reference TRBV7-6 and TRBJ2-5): GAGVSQSPRYKVTKRGQDVALRCDPISGHVSLYWYRQALGQGPEFLTYFNYEAQQDKSGLPNDRFSAERPEGSISTLTIQRTEQRDSAMYRCASSLVLAETQYFGPGTRLLVL.